This T cell receptor beta chain was sequenced for a study of T cells in Graves' hyperthyroidism and ophthalmopathy. It was RNA transcripts that yielded the amplified TCR beta CDR3 regions. The TCR CDR3 was amplified in a first-round RT-PCR using the HTBI primer set. TCRdb fed the multiplex PCR reads into MiXCR, producing one record per CDR3 protein. The table records a few hundred thousand distinct CDR3 sequences, approximately 14% of them present only once. Germline V lookup: CDR1 KGHSH, CDR2 LQKENI. V was trimmed by 0 bases and J by 8 bases, leaving 22 bases between them. The CDR3 runs 17 residues. Of note for this clonotype: The antigen remains unidentified.

General study results and limits: Ophthalmopathy was separated from stable hyperthyroidism by a 13 V-J model.

This clonotype was obtained from a woman aged 18-35 years with Graves' hyperthyroidism that later progressed to Graves' ophthalmopathy. The chain employs TRBV18 and TRBJ1-2; D is ambiguous. The material sequenced was blood. The CDR3 reads CASSPPGSRRLAGGYTF. In DNA form, the CDR3 reads TGTGCCAGCTCACCACCGGGTTCTCGCAGGCTGGCTGGGGGCTACACCTTC.